This TCR beta chain was identified during a study of T cells in localized non-small cell lung cancer (dated by TCRdb to 2018 to 2020). General notes on the study: The study analyzed T cell repertoires of 236 early-stage NSCLC patients, comparing tumors and uninvolved tumor-adjacent lungs. The cohort comprised around 240 treatment-naïve NSCLC patients with resected, localized lung tumors. A mean age of approximately 66 years was recorded for the NSCLC patients, of whom some 130 were male and some 99 were female. The investigation overall reported the following: Longer overall survival was associated with higher blood T cell density, whereas shorter survival was associated with higher adjacent-lung clonality. Uninvolved tumor-adjacent lung showed the highest T cell clonality, higher than tumor, which suggests more focused antigenic responses in the adjacent lung. Because of the exploratory design, TCR variables were selected using unadjusted p-values without false-discovery rate correction. Multi-region tumor sequencing was not performed, so intratumor heterogeneity could not be excluded. Of the top 100 tumor clones, a median of approximately 60 were detected in paired uninvolved adjacent lung; over 25 were also among that lung's top 100.

At diagnosis, tumor, uninvolved tumor-adjacent lung and peripheral blood were collected and then preserved as a mix of FFPE and fresh-frozen material. Blood samples were analyzed as peripheral blood mononuclear cells for TCR repertoire profiling. The immunoSEQ Assay was used to sequence TCR beta CDR3 regions from DNA. Per the original workflow: To compute T cell density, TCR beta template counts were normalized to usable DNA, which was estimated by amplifying housekeeping genes. The preseqR package was used to estimate richness by extrapolating to 400,000 templates for PBMC samples and to 120,000 templates for tissue samples. Clonality was taken to be one minus Pielou's evenness. To identify tissue-enriched TCRs, differential abundance testing was run on productive amino-acid clonotypes with a minimum total count of 5 and an alpha of 0.1. The Jaccard Index and the Morisita Overlap Index were used to measure repertoire overlap between compartments. GLIPH grouped TCR beta CDR3s together with public tetramer-defined viral CDR3s, and a viral motif had to include at least three viral sequences and show V-gene enrichment. Here the immuneACCESS table is served through TCRdb, limited to in-frame sequences with V and J called. Missing clones are a known gap in these copies; in checked studies unresolved V genes cover under half, and the rest lacks a known reason. For V, J and clone size, that table is used; D and trimming come from the DNA. The sample profile shows tens of thousands of clones; 88% of them were found once. Of the sample, around 4% falls within the top ten clones.

To note about this clone: Its antigen specificity is not known. Base-call qualities are not available, and no considerably larger clone is one nucleotide away.

The receptor's source is a woman aged 40-75 years with stage I lung adenocarcinoma. The sequencing used peripheral blood, collected before any cancer treatment.

The DNA sequence follows: TGTGCCAGCAGCTCCAGGCCTAGCGGGGGGGGCCCAGATACGCAGTATTTT. Translated, this gives CASSSRPSGGGPDTQYF. This chain joins TRBV7-6 to TRBJ2-3; TRBD2 lines up with 12 middle nucleotides. The CDR3 starts with the cysteine, ends with the phenylalanine, and has 17 residues. CDR3 DNA only is kept here, 51 bases in frame from base 1. The germline V gene sets CDR1 to SGHVS and CDR2 to FNYEAQ. Germline trimming: 4 bases from V, 4 bases from J; junction bases outside gene matches: 9.